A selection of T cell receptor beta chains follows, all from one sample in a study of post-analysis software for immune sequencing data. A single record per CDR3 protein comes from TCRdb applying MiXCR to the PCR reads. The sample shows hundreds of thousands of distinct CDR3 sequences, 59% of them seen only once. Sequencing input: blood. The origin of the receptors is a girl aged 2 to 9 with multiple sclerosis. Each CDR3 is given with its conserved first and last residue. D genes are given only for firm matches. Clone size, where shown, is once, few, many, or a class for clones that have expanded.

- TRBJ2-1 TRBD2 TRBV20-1 TGCAGTGCTTCCATCGGGGGGACCACCTACAATGAGCAGTTCTTC CSASIGGTTYNEQFF
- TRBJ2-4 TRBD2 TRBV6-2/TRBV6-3 TGTGCCGGCGGGGGGGCGAACATTCAGTACTTC CAGGGANIQYF
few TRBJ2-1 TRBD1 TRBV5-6 TGTGCCAGCAGCTTGGTGGGGACAGGGAGTAAGGAGCAGTTCTTC CASSLVGTGSKEQFF
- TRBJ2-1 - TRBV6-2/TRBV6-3 TGTGCCGGCAGTTTCCCCGGGACCCCCCCCAATGAGCAGTTCTTC CAGSFPGTPPNEQFF
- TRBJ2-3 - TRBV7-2 TGTGCCAGCAGCCCGACCCGGGGAGATACGCAGTATTTT CASSPTRGDTQYF
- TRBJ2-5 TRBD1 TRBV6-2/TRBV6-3 TGTGCCATCGGGACCGGGACAGAAGAGACCCAGTACTTC CAIGTGTEETQYF
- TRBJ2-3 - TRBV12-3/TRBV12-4 TGTGCCAGTAGTACAACAGGGCGCGCAGATACGCAGTATTTT CASSTTGRADTQYF
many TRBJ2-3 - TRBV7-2 TGTGCCAGCAGTTTAGCAGGTCCAGATACGCAGTATTTT CASSLAGPDTQYF
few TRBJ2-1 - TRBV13 TGTGCCAGCAGCTTAACGGAGGTATCCTACAATGAGCAGTTCTTC CASSLTEVSYNEQFF
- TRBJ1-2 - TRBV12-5 TGTGCTAGTGACGGGGTTAACTATGGCTACACCTTC CASDGVNYGYTF
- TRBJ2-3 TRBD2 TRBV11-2 TGTGCCAGCAGCCGAACATTAGCGGGAGGTCTGCGGGGTACGCAGTATTTT CASSRTLAGGLRGTQYF
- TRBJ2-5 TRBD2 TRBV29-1 TGCAGCGTTGATTGGGGAGGGGAGCAAGAGACCCAGTACTTC CSVDWGGEQETQYF
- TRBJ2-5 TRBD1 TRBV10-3 TGTGCCATCAGTGACAAAACAGGGGGCCTCCCCCAAGAGACCCAGTACTTC CAISDKTGGLPQETQYF
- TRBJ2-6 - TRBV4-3 TGCGCCAGCAGCCCCGGTTTGGGGCCTGGGGCCAACGTCCTGACTTTC CASSPGLGPGANVLTF
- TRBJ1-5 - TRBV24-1 TGTGCCACCAGTCCGGAAGGTCCGCCCCAGCATTTT CATSPEGPPQHF
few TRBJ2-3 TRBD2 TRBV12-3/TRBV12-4 TGTGCCAGCAGCCCATGGGAGCGGGGAGCAGATACGCAGTATTTT CASSPWERGADTQYF
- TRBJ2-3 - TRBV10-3 TGTGCCATCGGGGCAAACACAGATACGCAGTATTTT CAIGANTDTQYF
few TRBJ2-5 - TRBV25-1 TGTGCCAGCAGTGATGGGTCTGGGGGACCCGAAGAGACCCAGTACTTC CASSDGSGGPEETQYF
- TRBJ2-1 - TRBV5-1 TGCACCAGCAGCTTGTCAGGAGTGAGTGAGCAGTTCTTC CTSSLSGVSEQFF
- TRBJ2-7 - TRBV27 TGTGCCAGCAGCACCTCAATCGACAGGTACTACGAGCAGTACTTC CASSTSIDRYYEQYF
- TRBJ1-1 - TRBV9 TGTGCCAGCAGCGTAGAACTGATGAACACTGAAGCTTTCTTT CASSVELMNTEAFF
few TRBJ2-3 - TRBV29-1 TGCAGCTGCCGGACAACTAGCACAGATACGCAGTATTTT CSCRTTSTDTQYF
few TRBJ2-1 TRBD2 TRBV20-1 TGCAGTGCTAGAGATTTCCGGACTAGCGGTTACAATGAGCAGTTCTTC CSARDFRTSGYNEQFF
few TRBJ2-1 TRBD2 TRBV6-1 TGTGCCAGCAGGTCCGGGACTATTCGCGGGAAGTACAATGAGCAGTTCTTC CASRSGTIRGKYNEQFF
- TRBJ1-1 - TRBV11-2 TGTGCCAGCAGCATGAGGTCCTTTGAAGCTTTCTTT CASSMRSFEAFF
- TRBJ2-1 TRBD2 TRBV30 TGTGCCTGGAGTGACCTAGCGGGAGTAGGCAATGAGCAGTTCTTC CAWSDLAGVGNEQFF
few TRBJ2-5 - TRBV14 TGTGCCAGCAGCCAAGAGGGCAGGCAAGAGACCCAGTACTTC CASSQEGRQETQYF
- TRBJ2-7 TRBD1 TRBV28 TGTGCCAGCAGTCACCCCCTCGGACAGGGCGTCGAGCAGTACTTC CASSHPLGQGVEQYF
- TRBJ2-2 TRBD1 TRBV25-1 TGTGCCAGCAGTGGGCCAGGGGGCACCGGGGAGCTGTTTTTT CASSGPGGTGELFF
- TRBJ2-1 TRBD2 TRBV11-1 TGTGCCAGCAGCCCGGGACTAGTTAATGAGCAGTTCTTC CASSPGLVNEQFF
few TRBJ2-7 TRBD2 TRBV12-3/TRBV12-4 TGTGCCAGCAGCCCAATGCGGGGGGCGAGCGAGCAGTACTTC CASSPMRGASEQYF
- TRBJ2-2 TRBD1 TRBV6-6 TGTGCCAGCAGTCCGGGACAGGAGGAGCTGTTTTTT CASSPGQEELFF
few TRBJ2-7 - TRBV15 TGTGCCACCGCCCCAGACCCCCCCCACGAGCAGTACTTC CATAPDPPHEQYF
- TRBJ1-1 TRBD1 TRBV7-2 TGTGCCAGCAGCGCGTACCGGGACAGGGTGCCTGAAGCTTTCTTT CASSAYRDRVPEAFF
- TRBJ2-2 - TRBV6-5 TGTGCCAGCAGTTACGCGGGGCGAGGGGTCGACACCGGGGAGCTGTTTTTT CASSYAGRGVDTGELFF
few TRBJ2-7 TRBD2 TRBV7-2 TGTGCCAGCAGCTTTTCTACTAGCGGGAGGGTACCCGAGCAGTACTTC CASSFSTSGRVPEQYF
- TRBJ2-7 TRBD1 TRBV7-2 TGTGCCAGCAGCTCGTCAGGGGGCCTCAACTACGAGCAGTACTTC CASSSSGGLNYEQYF
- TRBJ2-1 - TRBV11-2 TGTGCCAGCAGCCCCCCTCTGCGACTAACTAGGAATGAGCAGTTCTTC CASSPPLRLTRNEQFF
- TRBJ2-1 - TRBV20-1 TGCAGTGCCTCCAACTGGGCGGTCCACAATGAGCAGTTCTTC CSASNWAVHNEQFF
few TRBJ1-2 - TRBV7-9 TGTGCCAGCAGCTTGGCATCAGCTAACTATGGCTACACCTTC CASSLASANYGYTF
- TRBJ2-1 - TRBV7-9 TGTGCCAGCAGCACAAGGACGGGATCCTACAATGAGCAGTTCTTC CASSTRTGSYNEQFF
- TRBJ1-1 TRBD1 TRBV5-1 TGCGCCAGCAGCCTCCCCCGGGACAGGGGGAGGGCTTTCTTT CASSLPRDRGRAFF
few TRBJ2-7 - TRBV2 TGTGCCAGCAGGTACCGGGACGTTACCTACGAGCAGTACTTC CASRYRDVTYEQYF
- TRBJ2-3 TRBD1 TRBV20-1 TGCAGTGCTAGCCACAGGGGGATATCAGATACGCAGTATTTT CSASHRGISDTQYF
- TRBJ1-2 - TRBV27 TGTGCCAGCGGGGGACTGCTCTATGGCTACACCTTC CASGGLLYGYTF
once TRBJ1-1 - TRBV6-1 TGTGCCAGCAGTGAAGTACGACAGAGTGAAGCTTTCTTT CASSEVRQSEAFF
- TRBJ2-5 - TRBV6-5 TGTGCCAGCAGTTACAGGGGGGTGGGACGTCAAGAGACCCAGTACTTC CASSYRGVGRQETQYF
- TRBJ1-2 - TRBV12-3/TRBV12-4 TGTGCCAGCAGGTACCCTCCCTCGACAGGCAATAACTATGGCTACACCTTC CASRYPPSTGNNYGYTF
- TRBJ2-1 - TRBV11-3 TGTGCCAGCAGCTTATACCCGGCTGAGCAGTTCTTC CASSLYPAEQFF
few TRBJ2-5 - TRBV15 TGTGCCACCAGCAGAAATCGACCCGAGACCCAGTACTTC CATSRNRPETQYF